This TCR beta chain was obtained from a study of shared clonotypes between healthy human individuals. General observations from the study: With a few donors compared, around 4.7% of naive CD4 clonotypes were shared.

A remark on this clone: The antigen remains unidentified.

This table comes from immunoSEQ multiplex PCR, and its TCRdb copy is limited to in-frame clones, with some not included. The data show approximately 350,000 clones, about 96% seen once. CD45RO+ cells plus CCR7-negative CD45RA+ TemRA cells formed CD8 memory. Sequenced: memory CD8+ T cells sorted from blood. Subset here: CD45RO+ cells pooled with CCR7-negative TemRA cells. This sequence originates from a man aged 25-45 years in good health.

CDR3 sequence (DNA): TGTGCCAGCAGCTGGGATTCACCCCTCCACTTT. This gives the protein CASSWDSPLHF. The V gene is TRBV6-1, the J gene TRBJ1-6, with D uncertain. Per germline, CDR1 MNHNS and CDR2 SASEGT. This CDR3 has 11 residues. The V end lost 6 bases, the J end lost 8 bases, and 5 bases lay between the germline ends.